Listed here are 29 T cell receptor beta chains from one sample, sequenced in a study of Tregs in tolerant kidney transplant recipients. TCRdb's table, derived via immunoSEQ multiplex PCR, lists solely in-frame clones and lacks some. The sample has approximately 99,000 clones; almost 90% are singletons. Sequencing used CD4+ T cells from blood, obtained before the transplant. The receptors were sampled from a human donor who received a combined kidney and bone marrow transplant.

The chain carries TRBV7-7 and TRBJ2-7; a weak D match, TRBD1 (6 bases). V dropped 2 bases and J dropped 3 bases, with 8 bases sitting between them. Germline CDR1 reads SSHAT; CDR2 reads FNYEAQ (reference sequence). CDR3 length equals 13 residues. This CDR3 reads CASSLTDSYEQYF. DNA for the CDR3: TGTGCCAGCAGCTTAACGGACAGCTACGAGCAGTACTTC.

The V call is TRBV4-2, the J call TRBJ2-1; D remains ambiguous. Trimming removed 4 bases from V and 6 bases from J, with 25 bases in between. The CDR3 has 18 residues. CDR1 is LGHNA, CDR2 YNFKEQ, per germline. The CDR3 bases are TGTGCCAGCAGCCCTTATCCCAGCGATGAGGCATTGGGCAATGAGCAGTTCTTC. Translation: CASSPYPSDEALGNEQFF.

This clone came up once. The V and J genes are TRBV21-1 and TRBJ1-5. TRBV21-1 is tagged as a pseudogene. This CDR3 has 16 residues. This chain's CDR3 is CASSKGGAYSNQPQHF. The CDR3 region has the DNA TGTGCCAGCAGCAAAGGAGGAGCATATAGCAATCAGCCCCAGCATTTT.

The chain has TRBV7-9 and TRBJ2-1, with TRBD2 matching 10 bases. With 5 bases clipped from V and 7 bases from J, the junction kept 5 bases outside the gene matches. This CDR3 has 14 amino acids. Looked up from germline, CDR1 is SEHNR and CDR2 is FQNEAQ (reference sequence). CDR3 residues: CASSPRLAGNEQFF. Written as DNA, the CDR3 is TGTGCCAGCAGCCCCCGACTAGCGGGTAATGAGCAGTTCTTC.

V usage is TRBV11-2 and J usage is TRBJ1-2; TRBD1 is a possible D gene (5 bases). The CDR3 is made up of 12 amino acids. V dropped 0 bases and J dropped 7 bases, with 6 bases sitting between them. Germline CDR1 is SGHAT and CDR2 is FQNNGV. The CDR3 region is CASSLEGVGYTF. The CDR3 nucleotides are TGTGCCAGCAGCTTAGAAGGGGTTGGCTACACCTTC.

This clone was seen a few times. The chain carries TRBV10-3 and TRBJ1-5; D not resolved. From germline, CDR1 is ENHRY and CDR2 SYGVKD. Trimming took 1 base from V and 0 from J, leaving 7 bases between them. The length of the CDR3 is 15 residues. As DNA, the CDR3 is TGTGCCATCAGTGAGTTGGGAGGTAGCAATCAGCCCCAGCATTTT. Translated, it gives CAISELGGSNQPQHF.

The chain employs TRBV6-1 and TRBJ2-7; 9 bases align to TRBD1. The ends lost 8 bases at V and 7 bases at J; junction bases unmatched: 12. This CDR3 spans 14 amino acids. CDR1 and CDR2 from the germline V gene are MNHNS and SASEGT. CDR3 nucleotides: TGTGCCAGCGAAGCCGGGACAGGGCTTGGTGAGCAGTACTTC. Protein product: CASEAGTGLGEQYF.

The table lists this clone with a few counts. This chain links TRBV2 with TRBJ1-5; D possibly corresponds to TRBD1 (6 bases). The CDR3 runs to 15 residues. V lost 7 bases and J 3 bases, leaving 16 bases between the germline ends. CDR1 is SNHLY and CDR2 is FYNNEI in the germline V gene. CDR3 DNA: TGTGCCAGCACCCAGGAGGCGGGGGCCAATCAGCCCCAGCATTTT. Amino acid sequence: CASTQEAGANQPQHF.

The genes are TRBV30 and TRBJ2-7; 7 bases line up with TRBD1. Trimming took 8 bases from V and 0 from J; bases not matched to a gene: 7. The CDR3 covers 13 residues. Germline assignment: CDR1 GTSNPN and CDR2 SVGIG (reference sequence). CDR3 DNA sequence: TGTGCCGGGCTCCGGGACAGCTCCTACGAGCAGTACTTC. It encodes CAGLRDSSYEQYF.

The chain couples TRBV29-1 to TRBJ2-1; a weak D match, TRBD2 (6 bases). Germline CDR1 SQVTM, CDR2 ANQGSEA. With 3 bases removed from V and 6 bases from J, the gap between germline ends came to 9 bases. The CDR3 is made up of 12 amino acids. CDR3 protein: CSVEEGSNEQFF. DNA of the CDR3: TGCAGCGTTGAGGAGGGAAGCAATGAGCAGTTCTTC.

The rearrangement links TRBV13 to TRBJ1-1; D might be TRBD1 (5 bases). The V end lost 3 bases, the J end lost 11 bases, and 10 bases lay between the germline ends. The CDR3 length is 11 residues. Per germline, CDR1 PRHDT and CDR2 FYEKMQ (reference sequence). The CDR3 coding sequence is TGTGCCAGCAGCTTGGGGGGGAGTGCTTTCTTT. Translating it yields CASSLGGSAFF.

The chain joins TRBV28 to TRBJ1-5; D perhaps matches TRBD1 (5 bases). V lost 1 base to trimming and J lost 3 bases, with 19 bases between them. Germline values: CDR1 MDHEN, CDR2 SYDVKM. The CDR3 is 18 residues long. The CDR3 nucleotides read TGTGCCAGCAGTTTATCCTCCTTCGTAGGGGTCGACAATCAGCCCCAGCATTTT. Amino acids: CASSLSSFVGVDNQPQHF.

CDR3 DNA: TGTGCCAGCAGCCGACAGGGAGAAAATGAAAAACTGTTTTTT. It encodes CASSRQGENEKLFF. This chain links TRBV6-6 with TRBJ1-4, with 7 bases fitting TRBD1. V gave up 6 bases and J gave up 5 bases; unmatched junction bases: 6. CDR1 and CDR2 from the germline V gene are MNHNY and SVGAGI (reference sequence). This CDR3 contains 14 residues.

V is TRBV4-2 and J is TRBJ1-3; possibly TRBD1 for D (6 bases). Trimming pared 4 bases from V and 0 bases from J, leaving 16 bases between. The germline V gene encodes CDR1 LGHNA and CDR2 YNFKEQ. The CDR3 runs 17 residues. The CDR3 here is CASSLAQGSYSGNTIYF. In DNA, the CDR3 is TGTGCCAGCAGCCTGGCGCAGGGGTCATACTCTGGAAACACCATATATTTT.

The rearrangement joins TRBV7-9 to TRBJ2-3, with 9 bases identical to TRBD2. This CDR3 is built from 17 residues. The V and J ends lost 5 bases and 4 bases, in that order; junction bases with no gene match: 13. Per the germline V gene, CDR1 is SEHNR and CDR2 is FQNEAQ (reference sequence). CDR3 residues: CASSLALAGDRADTQYF. As DNA, the CDR3 is TGTGCCAGCAGCCTCGCATTAGCGGGAGACAGGGCAGATACGCAGTATTTT.

The chain recombines TRBV11-2 with TRBJ2-3; D remains ambiguous. In germline, CDR1 is SGHAT, CDR2 FQNNGV. The CDR3 loop spans 14 amino acids. V was clipped by 0 bases and J by 11 bases, with 15 bases between them. CDR3 in DNA: TGTGCCAGCAGCTTAGATCTGTCCATTTCGGGGCAGTATTTT. It codes for CASSLDLSISGQYF.

The J gene is TRBJ2-7, the V gene TRBV27, with 12 bases matching TRBD2. This CDR3 contains 18 residues. V gave up 2 bases and J gave up 2 bases; unmatched junction bases: 10. In germline, CDR1 is MNHEY, CDR2 SMNVEV (reference sequence). The CDR3 DNA is TGTGCCAGCAGTTTACGAGGACTAGCGGGAATGGGCGCCTACGAGCAGTACTTC. The encoded protein is CASSLRGLAGMGAYEQYF.

The chain recombines TRBV2 with TRBJ1-3, with D possibly being TRBD1 (6 bases). Trimming cost V 6 bases and J 6 bases, with 9 bases left between them. This CDR3 has 12 residues. The V gene's germline CDR1 is SNHLY and CDR2 FYNNEI. CDR3 amino acids: CASRAGANTIYF. The CDR3 nucleotides are TGTGCCAGCAGGGCAGGGGCAAACACCATATATTTT.

The sample holds one count of this clone. The rearrangement links TRBV11-2 to TRBJ2-1, with TRBD1 matching over 10 bases. The germline V gene encodes CDR1 SGHAT and CDR2 FQNNGV. The CDR3 is 16 amino acids. Trimming cost V 6 bases and J 4 bases; bases outside gene matches: 9. CDR3 bases: TGTGCCAGCAGATTACCGGGACAGGGGAGATACAATGAGCAGTTCTTC. This translates into CASRLPGQGRYNEQFF. The variable domain in full, completed from reference TRBV11-2 and TRBJ2-1, reads EAGVAQSPRYKIIEKRQSVAFWCNPISGHATLYWYQQILGQGPKLLIQFQNNGVVDDSQLPKDRFSAERLKGVDSTLKIQPAKLEDSAVYLCASRLPGQGRYNEQFFGPGTRLTVL.

This chain links TRBV5-4 with TRBJ2-1; 10 bases agree with TRBD2. The CDR3 has 15 amino acids. Germline V gene lookup returns CDR1 SGHNT and CDR2 YYREEE (reference sequence). V lost 6 bases and J lost 2; bases outside the gene matches: 5. The CDR3 loop reads CASTLAGGTYNEQFF. The CDR3 coding sequence is TGTGCCAGCACCTTAGCGGGGGGTACCTACAATGAGCAGTTCTTC. Together with reference TRBV5-4 and TRBJ2-1, the CDR3 gives the full variable domain: ETGVTQSPTHLIKTRGQQVTLRCSSQSGHNTVSWYQQALGQGPQFIFQYYREEENGRGNFPPRFSGLQFPNYSSELNVNALELDDSALYLCASTLAGGTYNEQFFGPGTRLTVL.

The chain links TRBV15 to TRBJ1-3; D is ambiguous. The CDR3 extends over 15 amino acids. CDR1 LNHNV and CDR2 YYDKDF come from the germline V gene (reference sequence). Trimming removed 1 base from V and 0 bases from J, with 7 bases in between. CDR3: CATSRARGSGNTIYF. The CDR3 nucleotides read TGTGCCACCAGCAGAGCTAGAGGCTCTGGAAACACCATATATTTT.

This chain connects TRBV28 to TRBJ2-3; 7 bases match TRBD2. This CDR3 comprises 14 residues. After removal of 2 bases from V and 5 bases from J, the junction contained 4 bases not matched to a gene. CDR1 is MDHEN, CDR2 SYDVKM, per germline. The DNA of the CDR3 is TGTGCCAGCAGTTTAGGCGGGGGTGGAGATACGCAGTATTTT. Encoded protein: CASSLGGGGDTQYF.

This clone was seen more than once but under ten times. V usage is TRBV7-2 and J usage is TRBJ1-5, with a possible D match to TRBD1 (5 bases). CDR1 and CDR2 (germline): SGHTA, FQGNSA. Trimming removed 2 bases from V and 5 bases from J, with 16 bases in between. The CDR3 loop spans 16 amino acids. CDR3 in amino acids: CASSLRVTGEYQPQHF. The DNA for the CDR3 is TGTGCCAGCAGCTTACGGGTTACGGGGGAGTATCAGCCCCAGCATTTT. Based on the CDR3 plus reference TRBV7-2 and TRBJ1-5, the full variable domain is GAGVSQSPSNKVTEKGKDVELRCDPISGHTALYWYRQSLGQGLEFLIYFQGNSAPDKSGLPSDRFSAERTGGSVSTLTIQRTQQEDSAVYLCASSLRVTGEYQPQHFGDGTRLSIL.

The chain uses TRBV5-5 and TRBJ1-2, with D perhaps matching TRBD1 (5 bases). The CDR3 is made up of 15 amino acids. The V and J ends lost 4 bases and 5 bases respectively, with 18 bases between them. The germline V gene has CDR1 SGHKS and CDR2 YYEKEE (reference sequence). CDR3 amino acids: CASSRQGGPTYGYTF. CDR3 bases: TGTGCCAGCAGCCGCCAGGGTGGGCCCACGTATGGCTACACCTTC.

This chain uses TRBV7-8 with TRBJ1-1; no clear D gene. CDR3 length: 19 residues. CDR1 SGHVS and CDR2 FQNEAQ come from the germline V gene. V gave up 1 base and J gave up 1 base, with 22 bases separating them. The DNA for the CDR3 is TGTGCCAGCAGCTTAGTGGCGGCCAGCACTTATGGATCGAACACTGAAGCTTTCTTT. Amino acid sequence: CASSLVAASTYGSNTEAFF. The variable domain in full, completed from reference TRBV7-8 and TRBJ1-1, reads GAGVSQSPRYKVAKRGQDVALRCDPISGHVSLFWYQQALGQGPEFLTYFQNEAQLDKSGLPSDRFFAERPEGSVSTLKIQRTQQEDSAVYLCASSLVAASTYGSNTEAFFGQGTRLTVV.

The chain uses TRBV5-4 and TRBJ1-1; a possible D gene is TRBD1 (5 bases). CDR3 length: 17 residues. Germline V CDR1 and CDR2: SGHNT, YYREEE (reference sequence). Trimming left V 10 bases short and J 0 bases short, with 25 bases between. The CDR3 sequence is CALAWEGAGGMNTEAFF. In nucleotides, the CDR3 is TGTGCCCTCGCTTGGGAAGGGGCAGGAGGGATGAACACTGAAGCTTTCTTT.

The gene calls are TRBV2 and TRBJ2-3; D gene uncertain. V was pared by 3 bases and J by 9 bases, with 13 bases between. CDR1 is SNHLY and CDR2 is FYNNEI in the germline V gene. The CDR3 totals 13 residues. CDR3 loop: CASSEAPGGTQYF. CDR3 coding DNA: TGTGCCAGCAGTGAGGCTCCGGGTGGGACGCAGTATTTT.

The rearrangement links TRBV7-2 to TRBJ1-4; 8 bases fit TRBD1. The length of the CDR3 is 14 residues. J was trimmed by 7 bases and V by 6 bases; bases with no gene match: 7. Germline CDR1 and CDR2: SGHTA and FQGNSA. In DNA, the CDR3 is TGTGCCAGCAGGCGACAGGGGCGGGCTGAAAAACTGTTTTTT. This codes for CASRRQGRAEKLFF.

V usage is TRBV9 and J usage is TRBJ2-3; no definite D call. The CDR3 is 12 amino acids. Trimming pared 3 bases from V and 3 bases from J, leaving 5 bases between. Germline loops: CDR1 SGDLS, CDR2 YYNGEE. In DNA form, the CDR3 reads TGTGCCAGCAGCGCGTTGACAGATACGCAGTATTTT. Encoded protein: CASSALTDTQYF.